This TCR beta chain appears in the sequencing data of a study of T cell responses to AZD1222 COVID-19 vaccine. Study-wide results and limits: Sampling captured repertoires only after the peak T cell response. After two AZD1222 doses, spike-specific TCR breadth and depth rose versus day 0. There were vaccine-associated CD4 TCRs across spike, dominant at 160-218 and 743-854.

Points on this clone: Its specificity is not known.

The CDR3 has 15 amino acids. CDR1 SNHLY and CDR2 FYNNEI come from the germline V gene. J lost 2 bases, V lost 8 bases, and 7 bases had no gene match. The assay was immunoSEQ multiplex PCR, and TCRdb's table has in-frame clones only and misses some. The sample has 100,000 to 150,000 clones, about 87% seen once. The specimen comprised peripheral blood, sampled on day 0 of AZD1222 vaccination. The sequence was collected from an adult in good health. The gene calls are TRBV2 and TRBJ2-1, with 9 bases that match TRBD2. The CDR3 bases are TGTGCCAGCTTAGGTGTAGCGGGGGCCTACAATGAGCAGTTCTTC. This translates into CASLGVAGAYNEQFF.